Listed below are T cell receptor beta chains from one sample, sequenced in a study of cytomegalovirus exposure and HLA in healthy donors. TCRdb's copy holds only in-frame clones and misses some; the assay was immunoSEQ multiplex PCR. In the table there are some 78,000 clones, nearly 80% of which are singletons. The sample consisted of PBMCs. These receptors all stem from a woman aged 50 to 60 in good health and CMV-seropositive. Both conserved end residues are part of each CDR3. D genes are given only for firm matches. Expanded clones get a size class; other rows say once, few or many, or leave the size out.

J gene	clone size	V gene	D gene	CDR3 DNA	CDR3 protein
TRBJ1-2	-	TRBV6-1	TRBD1	TGTGCCAGCAGTGAAGTTGGGAAGACAGGGATGGGGGGCTACACCTTC	CASSEVGKTGMGGYTF
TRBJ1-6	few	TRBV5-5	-	TGTGCCAGCAGCTTGGAAGGGGGTACGTATTCACCCCTCCACTTT	CASSLEGGTYSPLHF
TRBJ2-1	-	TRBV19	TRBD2	TGTGCCAGTAGTTTAGCGGGAACCGTCGATGAGCAGTTCTTC	CASSLAGTVDEQFF
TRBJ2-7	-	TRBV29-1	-	TGCAGCGTCCCAATGTTTCTGCAGGAGCAGTACTTC	CSVPMFLQEQYF
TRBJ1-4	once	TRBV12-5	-	TGTGCTAGTGGTTTGCGGGTTAGGGGTGATGAAAAACTGTTTTTT	CASGLRVRGDEKLFF
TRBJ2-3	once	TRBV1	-	TGCACCAGCAGCCAAGATCGACTAGCGGGGCGCACAGATACGCAGTATTTT	CTSSQDRLAGRTDTQYF
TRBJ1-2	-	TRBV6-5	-	TGTGCCAGCAGTTACTCCGGGATCCAATCGTTGGGCTACACCTTC	CASSYSGIQSLGYTF
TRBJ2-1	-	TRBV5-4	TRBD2	TGTGCCAGCAGCCCGAGAAGCGGGGGGGCCGGGAGAAATGAGCAGTTCTTC	CASSPRSGGAGRNEQFF
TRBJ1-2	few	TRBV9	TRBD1	TGTGCCAGCAGCGAATCAAGGACAGGGGACGTCTATGGCTACACCTTC	CASSESRTGDVYGYTF
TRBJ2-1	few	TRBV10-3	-	TGTGCCATCAGTGCTCGGGACTCCGTAGACAATGAGCAGTTCTTC	CAISARDSVDNEQFF